This is a list of T cell receptor beta chains from one sample in a study of human T cells and chemical hapten exposure. TCRdb ran MiXCR on the RACE reads and lists one entry per CDR3 protein. The data show about 96,000 distinct CDR3 sequences, 9.3% seen once. The sequenced sample was whole blood, obtained in connection with sensitization to the hapten diphenylcyclopropenone (DPC). The receptors originated from a woman in her thirties or forties with alopecia areata. Some clones in this sample may be carry-over from other donors' samples. Each CDR3 is given without its conserved first and last residue.

TRBV28	TRBJ2-4	ATQGVAKNIQY
TRBV2	TRBJ2-7	ASSQGLGSSEQY
TRBV5-1	TRBJ2-3	ASSLAGDTDTQY
TRBV6-2/TRBV6-3	TRBJ1-1	ASRTASTEAF
TRBV6-4	TRBJ1-1	ASSVEENTEAF
TRBV29-1	TRBJ1-5	SVAAENSNQPQH
TRBV9	TRBJ1-5	ASSGQGANQPQH
TRBV11-2	TRBJ2-1	ASSLPIYGAHEQF
TRBV7-9	TRBJ2-1	ASSPRGTSEYNEQF
TRBV4-3	TRBJ1-1	ASSQDVAVSEAF
TRBV20-1	TRBJ1-5	SAYSYSNQPQH
TRBV13	TRBJ1-4	ASREKGGNEKLF
TRBV20-1	TRBJ1-4	SALRGTVAEKLF
TRBV28	TRBJ2-3	ASSRFPGFTQY
TRBV6-6	TRBJ2-5	ASSYGRLKETQY
TRBV7-9	TRBJ2-1	ASSFLDTYNEQF
TRBV7-2	TRBJ1-2	ASSLEAGGGYGYT
TRBV2	TRBJ2-1	ASRTGQGADEQF
TRBV6-1	TRBJ2-3	ASSDGQSDTQY
TRBV5-1	TRBJ2-5	ASSLVGSETQY
TRBV6-8	TRBJ2-4	ASSSGTGGVNIQY
TRBV7-9	TRBJ2-3	ASRSGTDTQY
TRBV6-2/TRBV6-3	TRBJ1-4	ASSYSDRGPQEKLF
TRBV6-1	TRBJ1-5	ASSQGGLVNQPQH
TRBV29-1	TRBJ2-3	SVSPGADTQY
TRBV6-2/TRBV6-3	TRBJ1-6	ASSHGQGPSPLH
TRBV11-1	TRBJ2-6	ASSSGLSGANVLT
TRBV6-2/TRBV6-3	TRBJ2-5	ASSGRKKETQY
TRBV29-1	TRBJ2-7	SAASGGHEQY
TRBV3-1	TRBJ1-2	ASSQRADNYGYT
TRBV6-2/TRBV6-3	TRBJ2-1	ASSYTSGSRTYNEQF
TRBV5-4	TRBJ2-3	ASSQGTSYTDTQY
TRBV29-1	TRBJ1-2	SGGQSNYGYT
TRBV7-9	TRBJ1-1	ASSQWEANTEAF
TRBV27	TRBJ2-1	ARSWGFGTYNEQF
TRBV6-2/TRBV6-3	TRBJ1-2	ASSYGQTNGYT
TRBV11-2	TRBJ2-4	ASSPAAVEMQY
TRBV28	TRBJ2-3	ASIGPNTDTQY